The 11 T cell receptor beta chains below come from one sample, sequenced in a study of tumor and adjacent non-tumor tissue in lung cancer. No cell sorting was done before RNA was extracted from the tissue. The normal lung tissue was taken more than 3 cm from the tumor edge. The library came from three nested PCR rounds adapted from ARM-PCR protocols. MiXCR was run by TCRdb on the multiplex PCR reads, yielding one entry per CDR3 protein. This sample has about 44,000 distinct CDR3 sequences, with about two thirds found just once. Sequenced sample: distant non-tumor lung tissue. These receptors all stem from a woman in her seventies with non-small cell lung cancer.

To note about this clonotype: This is likely a read error, given that the CDR3 carries no conserved phenylalanine or tryptophan at its end. The rearrangement links TRBV12-3 or TRBV12-4 to TRBJ2-7; D gene ambiguous. V was cut by 1 base and J by 7 bases, with 11 bases left in between. The CDR3 is 13 amino acids. The CDR3 DNA is TGTGCCAGCAGTTTAGGCGAATTCAGTGAGCAGTACTCC. It codes for CASSLGEFSEQYS.

Details on this clonotype: This may come from a read error, since a much larger clone is one base off. The CDR3 coding sequence is TGTGTCAGCACTAAACACAGGGTCGATGAGCAGTTCTTC. Translated, it gives CVSTKHRVDEQFF. The chain is built from TRBV28 and TRBJ2-1; possible D gene TRBD1, 6 bases. The CDR3 is made up of 13 amino acids. Germline CDR1 MDHEN, CDR2 SYDVKM.

J is TRBJ2-7 and V is TRBV29-1; a weak D match, TRBD1 (6 bases). V shed 8 bases and J shed 3 bases, with 17 bases lying between them. The CDR3 covers 13 residues. From germline, CDR1 is SQVTM and CDR2 ANQGSEA. The CDR3 reads CSIKRDTFYEQYF. The CDR3, as DNA: TGCAGCATAAAACGGGACACCTTCTACGAGCAGTACTTC.

V gene TRBV20-1 combines with J gene TRBJ2-2; a possible D gene is TRBD2 (6 bases). Germline assignment: CDR1 DFQATT and CDR2 SNEGSKA (reference sequence). Between the trimmed V and J ends, which lost 1 base and 1 base, there was a span of 10 bases. The CDR3 consists of 15 residues. This CDR3 reads CSARAPSVNTGELFF. CDR3 in DNA: TGCAGTGCTAGAGCGCCTAGCGTGAACACCGGGGAGCTGTTTTTT.

This clonotype appeared once. The conserved final phenylalanine or tryptophan is absent from the CDR3, which likely points to a read error. This chain joins TRBV11-3 and TRBJ2-7, with TRBD1 identical over 9 bases. Unmatched junction bases numbered 6, after V lost 3 bases and J lost 6 bases. This CDR3 spans 14 amino acids. CDR1 is SGHNT and CDR2 is YENEEA in the germline V gene. The CDR3 DNA sequence: TGTGCCAGCAGCTTGGGGACAGGGAGCTGCGAGCAGTACATC. This encodes CASSLGTGSCEQYI.

The V gene is TRBV7-9, the J gene TRBJ2-7; D is possibly TRBD1 (6 bases). Germline V gene sequence: CDR1 SEHNR, CDR2 FQNEAQ (reference sequence). V was shortened by 0 bases and J by 3 bases, with 9 bases between the two germline ends. The CDR3 loop spans 14 amino acids. Here the CDR3 DNA reads TGTGCCAGCAGCTTAGCGGGACAAGGCTACGAGCAGTACTTC. Its protein product is CASSLAGQGYEQYF.

As concerns this clonotype: In this CDR3 the conserved last residue, phenylalanine or tryptophan, is missing, so a read error is likely. The chain has TRBV29-1 and TRBJ2-7; D might be TRBD1 (5 bases). The CDR3 is 15 residues long. Trimming left V 2 bases short and J 4 bases short, with 18 bases between. Germline CDR1 and CDR2: SQVTM and ANQGSEA. CDR3 coding DNA: TGCAGCGTTGAATTTCAAGGGGCCTCGAATTACGAGCAGTACATC. Its translation is CSVEFQGASNYEQYI.

The table lists this clonotype with a count of one. A much larger clonotype is one base distant, so this may be a read error. The chain has TRBV7-9 and TRBJ2-7; 7 bases align to TRBD2. Germline CDR1 SEHNR, CDR2 FQNEAQ (reference sequence). The J segment lost 1 base and the V segment lost 5 bases, leaving 8 bases of the junction unmatched. This CDR3 is 15 amino acids long. Here the CDR3 reads CASSATSERSYEQYF. The CDR3, as DNA: TGTGCCAGCAGCGCTACTAGCGAGAGATCCTACGAGCAGTACTTC.

This sequence joins TRBV4-2 and TRBJ2-2, with D uncertain. The germline gives CDR1 LGHNA, CDR2 YNFKEQ. The V and J ends lost 9 bases and 2 bases respectively, with 19 bases between them. This CDR3 comprises 16 residues. CDR3 nucleotide sequence: TGTGCCAGTGGCCAAGATTGGGCCACAAACACCGGGGAGCTGTTTTTT. This codes for CASGQDWATNTGELFF.

Turning to this clonotype: At one end, the junction sequence differs from germline, possibly due to a read error. The J gene is TRBJ2-7, the V gene TRBV29-1; D ambiguous. From germline, CDR1 is SQVTM and CDR2 ANQGSEA. CDR3 length equals 11 residues. The CDR3, as DNA: TGCAGCGTAGGAGCGTCCTACAAGCAGTACTTC. Amino acids: CSVGASYKQYF.

As for this clonotype: One end of the junction fails to match germline, which may point to a read error. J is TRBJ2-2 and V is TRBV4-2; maybe TRBD2 (5 bases). This CDR3 is 16 amino acids long. Germline CDR1 reads LGHNA; CDR2 reads YNFKEQ. Here the CDR3 reads CASSHDWATNTGELFF. The CDR3 DNA sequence: TGTGCCAGCAGCCATGATTGGGCCACGAACACCGGGGAGTTGTTTTTC.